These 8 T cell receptor beta chains originate from one sample sequenced in a study of response to subunit inactivated influenza vaccine. TCRdb reprocessed the RT-PCR reads via MiXCR and lists one record per CDR3 protein. The sample carries some 850,000 distinct CDR3 sequences, around 20% recorded once. The material sequenced was PBMCs from blood, taken approximately 5 days after vaccination. The receptors originated from a man aged 45-65 years who received an inactivated influenza vaccine.

This clonotype has more than one count but fewer than ten. The CDR3 spells CASSLEGNLADTQYF. Written as DNA, the CDR3 is TGCGCCAGCAGCTTGGAAGGGAATCTGGCAGATACGCAGTATTTT. The chain employs TRBV5-1 and TRBJ2-3; D is undetermined. The CDR3 has 15 residues. Germline V lookup: CDR1 SGHRS, CDR2 YFSETQ. Trimming left V 0 bases short and J 4 bases short, with 12 bases between. The full variable domain, its missing parts supplied by reference TRBV5-1 and TRBJ2-3, is KAGVTQTPRYLIKTRGQQVTLSCSPISGHRSVSWYQQTPGQGLQFLFEYFSETQRNKGNFPGRFSGRQFSNSRSEMNVSTLELGDSALYLCASSLEGNLADTQYFGPGTRLTVL.

There are a few counts of this clonotype. The genes are TRBV5-1 and TRBJ2-3; D is unclear. V shed 0 bases and J shed 0 bases, with 11 bases lying between them. The CDR3 sequence is 16 residues long. Germline lookup yields CDR1 SGHRS and CDR2 YFSETQ. The CDR3: CASSLGGFASTDTQYF. DNA of the CDR3: TGCGCCAGCAGCTTGGGAGGTTTTGCTAGCACAGATACGCAGTATTTT.

This clonotype was picked up a small number of times. The V call is TRBV29-1, the J call TRBJ1-2, with D hard to call. Trimming left V 1 base short and J 3 bases short, with 6 bases between. Germline V gene data show CDR1 as SQVTM and CDR2 as ANQGSEA. This CDR3 is 12 amino acids long. The CDR3 DNA reads as TGCAGCGTTGAAGGCGACGACTATGGCTACACCTTC. The encoded protein is CSVEGDDYGYTF.

This chain joins TRBV11-2 and TRBJ1-2; 9 nucleotides align to TRBD1. CDR3 length: 18 amino acids. Germline-derived CDR1 and CDR2 are SGHAT and FQNNGV. V gave up 3 bases and J gave up 2 bases; unmatched junction bases: 13. CDR3 in DNA: TGTGCCAGCAGCTTCTCAACCGGGACAGGGAAGGGGAACTATGGCTACACCTTC. Translation gives CASSFSTGTGKGNYGYTF. Using reference TRBV11-2 and TRBJ1-2 for the parts outside the CDR3, the full variable domain is EAGVAQSPRYKIIEKRQSVAFWCNPISGHATLYWYQQILGQGPKLLIQFQNNGVVDDSQLPKDRFSAERLKGVDSTLKIQPAKLEDSAVYLCASSFSTGTGKGNYGYTFGSGTRLTVV.

This clonotype has only a few counts. This chain links TRBV12-3 or TRBV12-4 with TRBJ1-3; D possibly corresponds to TRBD1 (5 bases). The CDR3 runs to 16 residues. Between the trimmed V and J ends, which lost 4 bases and 0 bases, there was a span of 13 bases. The CDR3 DNA is TGTGCCAGCAGTTCCTGGGACGTCAGCTCTGGAAACACCATATATTTT. Amino acids: CASSSWDVSSGNTIYF.

This clonotype was recorded a few times. The chain employs TRBV5-1 and TRBJ2-5; tentatively, D is TRBD2 (6 bases). CDR1 is SGHRS, CDR2 YFSETQ, per germline. This CDR3 has 15 residues. The V gene lost 4 bases and the J gene lost 2 bases, with 15 bases spanning the gap. The CDR3: CASSSSGTGQETQYF. In DNA, the CDR3 is TGCGCCAGCAGCAGTAGTGGGACTGGACAAGAGACCCAGTACTTC.

A few counts support this clonotype. The chain employs TRBV20-1 and TRBJ2-3; 10 bases are a match to TRBD2. Germline-derived CDR1 and CDR2 are DFQATT and SNEGSKA (reference sequence). The CDR3 covers 17 residues. The ends lost 2 bases at V and 5 bases at J; junction bases unmatched: 13. CDR3 amino acids: CSARKGLAGVRGDTQYF. DNA for the CDR3: TGCAGTGCTAGAAAAGGGCTAGCGGGAGTCAGGGGAGATACGCAGTATTTT.

The chain uses TRBV20-1 and TRBJ2-1, with TRBD2 matching 9 bases. V shed 0 bases, J shed 3 bases, and the junction held 3 bases outside the gene matches. There are 15 residues in the CDR3. CDR1 DFQATT and CDR2 SNEGSKA come from the germline V gene (reference sequence). CDR3 amino acids: CSAREAGGRYNEQFF. The CDR3 DNA reads as TGCAGTGCTAGAGAGGCGGGGGGGCGCTACAATGAGCAGTTCTTC.